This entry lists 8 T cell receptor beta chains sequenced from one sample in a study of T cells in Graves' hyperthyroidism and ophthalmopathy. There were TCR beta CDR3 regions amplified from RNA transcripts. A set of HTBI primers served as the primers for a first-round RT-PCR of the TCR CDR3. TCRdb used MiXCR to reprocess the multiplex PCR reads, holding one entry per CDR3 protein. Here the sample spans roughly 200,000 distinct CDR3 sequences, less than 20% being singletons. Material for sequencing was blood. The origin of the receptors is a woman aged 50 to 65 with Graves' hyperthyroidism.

This CDR3 is CASSRTGGASYGYTF. The CDR3 DNA sequence: TGTGCCAGCAGTCGGACAGGGGGCGCCTCCTATGGCTACACCTTC. This chain joins TRBV6-2 or TRBV6-3 and TRBJ1-2; 11 nucleotides agree with TRBD1. CDR1 and CDR2 from the germline V gene are MNHEY and SVGEGT. This CDR3 has 15 residues. Germline trimming cut 5 bases from V and 4 bases from J; bases unmatched to any gene: 6.

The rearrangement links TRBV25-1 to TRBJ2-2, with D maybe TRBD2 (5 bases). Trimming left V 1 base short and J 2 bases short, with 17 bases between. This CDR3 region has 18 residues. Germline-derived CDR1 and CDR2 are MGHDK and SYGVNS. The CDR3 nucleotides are TGTGCCAGCAGTGAATCCCGGTTCAAGGACTTAAACACCGGGGAGCTGTTTTTT. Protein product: CASSESRFKDLNTGELFF.

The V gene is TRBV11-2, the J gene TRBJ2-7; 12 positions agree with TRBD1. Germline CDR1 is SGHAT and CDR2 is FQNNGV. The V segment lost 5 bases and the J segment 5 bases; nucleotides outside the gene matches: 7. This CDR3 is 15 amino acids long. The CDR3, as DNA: TGTGCCAGCAGCACGGGACAGGGGGCGCTCAACGAGCAGTACTTC. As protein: CASSTGQGALNEQYF.

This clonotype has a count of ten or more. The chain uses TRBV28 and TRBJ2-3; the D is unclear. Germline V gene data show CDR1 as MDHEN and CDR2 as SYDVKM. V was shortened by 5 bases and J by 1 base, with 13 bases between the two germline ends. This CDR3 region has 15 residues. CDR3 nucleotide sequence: TGTGCCAGCAGTCACCTTGGGCAGGGCACAGATACGCAGTATTTT. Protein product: CASSHLGQGTDTQYF. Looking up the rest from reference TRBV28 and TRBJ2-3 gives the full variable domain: DVKVTQSSRYLVKRTGEKVFLECVQDMDHENMFWYRQDPGLGLRLIYFSYDVKMKEKGDIPEGYSVSREKKERFSLILESASTNQTSMYLCASSHLGQGTDTQYFGPGTRLTVL.

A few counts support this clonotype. CDR3 sequence (DNA): TGTGCCAGCGGACGTTCTAACTATGGCTACACCTTC. Translated: CASGRSNYGYTF. The chain uses TRBV6-1 and TRBJ1-2, with D unclear. This CDR3 is built from 12 residues. The germline V gene encodes CDR1 MNHNS and CDR2 SASEGT. V lost 8 bases and J lost 0, with 7 bases in between.

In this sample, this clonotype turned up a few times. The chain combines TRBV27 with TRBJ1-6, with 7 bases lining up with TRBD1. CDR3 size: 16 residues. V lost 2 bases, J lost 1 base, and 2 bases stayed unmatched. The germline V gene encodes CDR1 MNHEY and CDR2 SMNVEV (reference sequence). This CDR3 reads CASSLLRGSYNSPLHF. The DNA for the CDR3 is TGTGCCAGCAGTTTACTCAGGGGGTCCTATAATTCACCCCTCCACTTT.

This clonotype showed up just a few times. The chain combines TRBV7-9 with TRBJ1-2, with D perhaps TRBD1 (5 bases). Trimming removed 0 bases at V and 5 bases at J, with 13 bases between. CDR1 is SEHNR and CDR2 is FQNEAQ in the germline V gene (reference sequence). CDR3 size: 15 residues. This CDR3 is CASSLAGTDAYGYTF. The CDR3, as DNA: TGTGCCAGCAGCTTAGCGGGGACGGACGCATATGGCTACACCTTC.

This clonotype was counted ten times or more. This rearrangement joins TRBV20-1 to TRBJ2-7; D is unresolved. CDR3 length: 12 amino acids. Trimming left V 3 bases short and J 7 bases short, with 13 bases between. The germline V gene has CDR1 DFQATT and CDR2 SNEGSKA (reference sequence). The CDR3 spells CSASVFRKEQYF. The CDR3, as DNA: TGCAGTGCTAGCGTTTTCCGGAAGGAGCAGTACTTC.